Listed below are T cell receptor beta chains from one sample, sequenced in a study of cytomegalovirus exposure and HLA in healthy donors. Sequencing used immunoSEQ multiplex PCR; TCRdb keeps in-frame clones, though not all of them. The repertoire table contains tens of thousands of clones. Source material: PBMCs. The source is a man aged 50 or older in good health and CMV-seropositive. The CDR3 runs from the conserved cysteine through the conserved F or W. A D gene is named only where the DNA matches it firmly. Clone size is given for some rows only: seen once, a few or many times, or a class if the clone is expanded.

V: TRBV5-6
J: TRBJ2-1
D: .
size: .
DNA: TGTGCCAGCAGCCCCGGGCCTAGCTCTTACAATGAGCAGTTCTTC
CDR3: CASSPGPSSYNEQFF

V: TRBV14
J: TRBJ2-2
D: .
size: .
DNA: TGTGCCAGCAGCCAAGACGTCACCGGGGAGCTGTTTTTT
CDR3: CASSQDVTGELFF

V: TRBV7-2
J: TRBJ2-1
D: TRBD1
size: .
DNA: TGTGCCAGCAGCTCGGGACAGGGGCAGCGTAATGAGCAGTTCTTC
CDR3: CASSSGQGQRNEQFF

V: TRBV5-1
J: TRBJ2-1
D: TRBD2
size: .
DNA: TGCGCCAGCAGCTTTGGAGCGGGAGACATAAGGGGGAATGAGCAGTTCTTC
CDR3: CASSFGAGDIRGNEQFF

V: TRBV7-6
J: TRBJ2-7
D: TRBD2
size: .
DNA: TGTGCCAGCAGGCCAACTAGCGGGTTACCCTTCTACGAGCAGTACTTC
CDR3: CASRPTSGLPFYEQYF

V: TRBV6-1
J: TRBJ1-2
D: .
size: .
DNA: TGTGCCAGCAACACGGCACAGGGTCCCTATGGCTACACCTTC
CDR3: CASNTAQGPYGYTF

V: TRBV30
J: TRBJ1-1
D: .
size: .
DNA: TGTGCCTGGGTGGACAGGAACACTGAAGCTTTCTTT
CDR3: CAWVDRNTEAFF

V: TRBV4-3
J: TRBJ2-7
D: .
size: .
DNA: TGCGCCAGCAGCCAGATGAGGACAGTAGAGCAGTACTTC
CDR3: CASSQMRTVEQYF

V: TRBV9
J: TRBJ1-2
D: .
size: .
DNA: TGTGCCAGCAGCGAGGCGGAATCCTATGGCTACACCTTC
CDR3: CASSEAESYGYTF

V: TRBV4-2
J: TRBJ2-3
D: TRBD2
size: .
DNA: TGTGCCAGCAGCCGCCCGGGAAGTTCGACGGGAGGAACGCAGTATTTT
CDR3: CASSRPGSSTGGTQYF

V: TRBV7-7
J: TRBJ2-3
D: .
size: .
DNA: TGTGCTAGCAGCGCGGGACAGACCTACACAGATACGCAGTATTTT
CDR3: CASSAGQTYTDTQYF

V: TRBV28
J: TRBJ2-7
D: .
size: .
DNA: TGTGCCAGCAGATCATCATCGGGTGAGCAGTACTTC
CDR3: CASRSSSGEQYF

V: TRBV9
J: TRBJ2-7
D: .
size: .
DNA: TGTGCCAGCAGCGTAGATGACAGGATGGACTACGAGCAGTACTTC
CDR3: CASSVDDRMDYEQYF

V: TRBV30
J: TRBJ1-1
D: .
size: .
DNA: TGTGCCGGCTCTCGATGGGCCGAAGCTTTCTTT
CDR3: CAGSRWAEAFF

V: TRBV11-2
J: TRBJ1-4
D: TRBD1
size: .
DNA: TGTGCCAGCAGCTCCGTCAGGGGGTCGCGGTTTAAAAAACTGTTTTTT
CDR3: CASSSVRGSRFKKLFF

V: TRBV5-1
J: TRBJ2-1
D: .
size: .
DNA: TGCGCCAGCAGCTCTTTGGGGTGGGAGGATGAGCAGTTCTTC
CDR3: CASSSLGWEDEQFF

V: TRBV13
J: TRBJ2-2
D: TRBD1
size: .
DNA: TGTGCCAGCAGCCCTACAGGGGGCAGCGTCTCCGGGGAGCTGTTTTTT
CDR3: CASSPTGGSVSGELFF

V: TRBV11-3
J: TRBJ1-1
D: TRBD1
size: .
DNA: TGTGCCAGCAGGCTTACAGGGGGGGTGAACACTGAAGCTTTCTTT
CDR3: CASRLTGGVNTEAFF

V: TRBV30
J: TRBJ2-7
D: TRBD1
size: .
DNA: TGTGCCTGGAAAGAGACAGGGGGAATCGGGCAGTACTTC
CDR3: CAWKETGGIGQYF

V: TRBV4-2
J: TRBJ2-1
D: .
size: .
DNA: TGTGCCAGCAGCCAAGATAGGAGGGAGTTCTTC
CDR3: CASSQDRREFF

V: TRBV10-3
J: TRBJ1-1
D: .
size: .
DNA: TGTGCCATCGGCGACAGACTTGAGAACACTGAAGCTTTCTTT
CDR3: CAIGDRLENTEAFF

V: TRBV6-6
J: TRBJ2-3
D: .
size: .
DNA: TGTGCCAGCAGTTACCCTACAGATACGCAGTATTTT
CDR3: CASSYPTDTQYF

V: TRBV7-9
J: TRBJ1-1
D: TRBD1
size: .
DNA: TGTGCCAGCAGCTTGGACAGGGACACTGAAGCTTTCTTT
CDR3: CASSLDRDTEAFF

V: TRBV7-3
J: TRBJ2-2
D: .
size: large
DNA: TGTGCCAGCTCACGGTTCCCCGGGGAGCTGTTTTTT
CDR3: CASSRFPGELFF

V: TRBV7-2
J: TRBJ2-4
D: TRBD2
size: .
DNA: TGTGCCAGCAGCTTAGCGGGGCTAGCGGGAGGGCCTGCCAAAAACATTCAGTACTTC
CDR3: CASSLAGLAGGPAKNIQYF

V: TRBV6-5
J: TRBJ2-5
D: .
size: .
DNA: TGTGCCAGCAGCAGCGGAACCGATGGAAGGACCCAGTACTTC
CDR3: CASSSGTDGRTQYF

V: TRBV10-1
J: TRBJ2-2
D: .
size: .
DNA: TGCGCCAGCAGTGGACAGTCGAACACCGGGGAGCTGTTTTTT
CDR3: CASSGQSNTGELFF

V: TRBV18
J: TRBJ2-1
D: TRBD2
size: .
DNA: TGTGCCAGCTCAACCAAGGGAGCGGGAGTTGGCAATGAGCAGTTCTTC
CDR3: CASSTKGAGVGNEQFF

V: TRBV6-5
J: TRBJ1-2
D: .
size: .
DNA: TGTGCCAGCGGAAGGGCGGGCTTCGGCTATGGCTACACCTTC
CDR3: CASGRAGFGYGYTF

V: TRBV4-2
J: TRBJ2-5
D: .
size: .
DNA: TGTGCCAGCAGCCAAAAGTCGGACAGAGAGACCCAGTACTTC
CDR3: CASSQKSDRETQYF

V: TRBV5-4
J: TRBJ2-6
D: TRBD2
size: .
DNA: TGTGCCAGCAGCAGGGACCGTGGCGGGAGCTCTGGGGCCAACGTCCTGACTTTC
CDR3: CASSRDRGGSSGANVLTF

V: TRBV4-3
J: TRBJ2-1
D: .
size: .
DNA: TGCGCCAGCAGCCAAGATCTTGGAGGGGATGAGCAGTTCTTC
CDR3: CASSQDLGGDEQFF

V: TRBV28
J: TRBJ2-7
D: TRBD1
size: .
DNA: TGTGCCAGCAGTTCCGCAGCAGACAGGGATGGAAACGAGCAGTACTTC
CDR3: CASSSAADRDGNEQYF

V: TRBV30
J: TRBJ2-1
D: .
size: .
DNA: TGTGCCTGGGGCGGACACCGCCTTAATGAGCAGTTCTTC
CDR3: CAWGGHRLNEQFF

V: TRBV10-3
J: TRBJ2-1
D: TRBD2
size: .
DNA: TGTGCCATCCGTGGACTAGTGGGTAATGAGCAGTTCTTC
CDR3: CAIRGLVGNEQFF

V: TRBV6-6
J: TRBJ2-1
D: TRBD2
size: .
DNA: TGTGCCAGCAGTGAGCGGGCGGGAGTTAACAATGAGCAGTTCTTC
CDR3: CASSERAGVNNEQFF

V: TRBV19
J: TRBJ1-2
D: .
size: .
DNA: TGTGCCAGTACCCCGACGGCGGTACTCCCTGGGGGCTACACCTTC
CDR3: CASTPTAVLPGGYTF

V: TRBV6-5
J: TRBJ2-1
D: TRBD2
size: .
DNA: TGTGCCAGCACCAGACTAGCGGGAACGAATGAGCAGTTCTTC
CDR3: CASTRLAGTNEQFF

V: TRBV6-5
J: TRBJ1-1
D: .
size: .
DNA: TGTGCCAGCAGTTACGGGAGGGTGAACACTGAAGCTTTCTTT
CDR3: CASSYGRVNTEAFF

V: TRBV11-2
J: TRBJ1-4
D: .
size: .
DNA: TGTGCCAGCAGCAACCTACAGGGAAAACTGTTTTTT
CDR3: CASSNLQGKLFF

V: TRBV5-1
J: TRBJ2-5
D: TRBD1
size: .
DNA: TGCGCCAGCAGCTTGTGGACAGGGAATGGAGAGACCCAGTACTTC
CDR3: CASSLWTGNGETQYF

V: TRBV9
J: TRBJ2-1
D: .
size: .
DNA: TGTGCCAGCAGCGTAGGTACCTTGCGAGCCTCCTACAATGAGCAGTTCTTC
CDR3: CASSVGTLRASYNEQFF

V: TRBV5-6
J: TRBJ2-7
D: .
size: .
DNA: TGTGCCAGCAGCTTGGGCGGGAAGCAGTACTTC
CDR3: CASSLGGKQYF

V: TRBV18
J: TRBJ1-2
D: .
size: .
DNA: TGTGCCAGCTCGCCGACAGTGGCGGAGGGCTACACCTTC
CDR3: CASSPTVAEGYTF

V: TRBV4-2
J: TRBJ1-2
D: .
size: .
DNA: TGTGCCAGCAATTCGGACAGCTCTAACTATGGCTACACCTTC
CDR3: CASNSDSSNYGYTF

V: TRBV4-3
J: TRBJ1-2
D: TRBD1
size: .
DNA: TGCGCCAGCAGCCAGGAACAGGGGTTTCGGTATGGCTACACCTTC
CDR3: CASSQEQGFRYGYTF

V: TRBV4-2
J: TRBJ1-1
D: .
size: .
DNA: TGTGCCAGCAGCCAAGATGGGGGTGGGGGGGCTTTCTTT
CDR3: CASSQDGGGGAFF

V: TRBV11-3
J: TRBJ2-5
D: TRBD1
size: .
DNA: TGTGCCAGCAGCTCGAGAGGCCGACAGGGGCGAGAGACCCAGTACTTC
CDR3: CASSSRGRQGRETQYF

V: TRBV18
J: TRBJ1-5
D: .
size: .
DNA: TGTGCCAGCTCACTCGGGACAAGAAGGGGCAATCAGCCCCAGCATTTT
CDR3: CASSLGTRRGNQPQHF

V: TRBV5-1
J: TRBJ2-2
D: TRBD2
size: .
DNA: TGCGCCAGCGGACTAGCGGGAGACACCGGGGAGCTGTTTTTT
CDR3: CASGLAGDTGELFF

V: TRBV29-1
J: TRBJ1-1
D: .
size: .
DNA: TGCAGCGTGACCTCCCCCGGACTTGGCGTCACTGAAGCTTTCTTT
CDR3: CSVTSPGLGVTEAFF

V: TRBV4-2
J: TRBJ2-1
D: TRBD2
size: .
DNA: TGTGCCAGCAGCCAAGCCGCCGGAACTAGCGGAGAAAATGAGCAGTTCTTC
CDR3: CASSQAAGTSGENEQFF

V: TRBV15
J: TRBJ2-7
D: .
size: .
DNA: TGTGCCACCAGCAGAGATAAGCGGCTCGGGGACTACGAGCAGTACTTC
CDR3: CATSRDKRLGDYEQYF

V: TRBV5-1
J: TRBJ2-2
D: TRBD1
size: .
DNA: TGCGCCAGCAGGTCGGGACAGGCAGGCGGGGAGCTGTTTTTT
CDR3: CASRSGQAGGELFF

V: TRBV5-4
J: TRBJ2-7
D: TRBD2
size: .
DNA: TGTGCCAGCAGCCGTAGCGGGGGCAGCTCCTACGAGCAGTACTTC
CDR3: CASSRSGGSSYEQYF

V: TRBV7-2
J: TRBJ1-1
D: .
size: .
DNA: TGTGCCAGCAGCGAGGGAGTGAACACTGAAGCTTTCTTT
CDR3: CASSEGVNTEAFF

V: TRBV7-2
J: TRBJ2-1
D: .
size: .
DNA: TGTGCCAGCAGCTTATACAAATTCAAATATGAGCAGTTCTTC
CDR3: CASSLYKFKYEQFF